The text below deals with one TCR beta chain. Its antigen is currently not known. Base qualities are not provided; no much larger clone lies one nucleotide away. The cohort comprised around 690 healthy bone marrow donors. At the time of sampling, every cohort member was nominally healthy, though immune exposures that went unrecorded were likely present. The donor was CMV seronegative and was included in the group of over 300 seronegative cohort members. A peripheral blood sample was provided by each donor, and peripheral blood mononuclear cells were used for TCR beta sequencing. The Qiagen DNeasy Blood Extraction Kit was used to extract genomic DNA from the blood cell samples. V is cut back by 4 bases and J by 4 bases, with 2 bases in the junction unmatched. The germline V gene encodes CDR1 MGHDK and CDR2 SYGVNS. The CDR3 holds 13 amino acids from the cysteine to the phenylalanine. The sequence is cut down to CDR3 DNA, 39 bases in frame from base 1.

The protocol used for the library was the immunoSEQ multiplex PCR assay. For the multiplex PCR, a mixture combining 60 forward primers for TCR Vbeta segments and 13 reverse primers for TCR Jbeta segments was used. The CDR3 region of rearranged TCR beta genes was amplified from genomic DNA by a multiplex PCR assay. The amplified TCR beta libraries were sequenced on the Illumina HiSeq System as 87-base-pair reads. The authors processed their data as follows. In a later analysis, approximately 74 million unique TCR beta chains were counted across the roughly 700 repertoires, and around 10 million of these chains were shared by at least two donors. Raw reads were error-corrected and collapsed into unique sequences with a nearest-neighbor algorithm that merged closely related sequences to remove PCR and sequencing errors. CDR3 sequences were aligned to IMGT reference sequences to assign V, D and J gene segments. Each retained sequence needed at least a six-nucleotide match to both a V gene segment and a J gene segment. Rearrangements were classified as productive when the CDR3 lacked stop codons and remained in frame with V and J, and all other rearrangements were classified as non-productive. CDR3 was defined by IMGT convention, running from the second conserved V-encoded cysteine to the conserved J-encoded phenylalanine. In an earlier analysis of around 640 of the donors, sequences lacking an unambiguous match to a single V gene segment were excluded. An earlier analysis of just under 600 of the donors called V segments functional above 56.7% productive rearrangements and segregating when the between-donor standard deviation exceeded 5%. A statistical classification framework was built to diagnose cytomegalovirus status from the catalog of TCR beta chain sequences. V and J gene assignment, in a later analysis, came from comparing TCR nucleotide sequences with IMGT/GENE-DB human TR gene sequences. A later analysis assigned CDR3 sequences and most-parsimonious VDJ recombination scenarios with the TCRdist pipeline. In a later analysis, each TCR beta chain was defined by its CDR3 amino acid sequence together with its V-gene family, and reads without a unique V-gene family were excluded. In a later analysis, 450 to 600 highly shared, low-generation-probability nucleotide sequences were removed to address suspected cross-contamination and a sequencing artifact. In a later analysis, a clonal expansion index for each public chain was calculated from normalized within-repertoire ranks of inferred template counts. In a later analysis, generation probabilities were computed using a VDJ recombination model fitted to out-of-frame rearrangements, and the results were checked against IGoR. A later analysis scored TCR-TCR, TCR-HLA and TCR-CMV co-occurrence with hypergeometric tests, applying a repertoire-size bias correction to TCR pairs. In a later analysis, false discovery rates were estimated by permuting HLA or CMV assignments 20 times. In a later analysis, co-occurring TCRs were grouped using DBSCAN, with TCRdist sequence similarity added in when clustering inside HLA-allele-positive subsets. Repertoires with fewer than 30,000 or more than 120,000 public chains were left out of co-occurrence clustering, as were about five repertoires with anomalous nucleotide sharing. TCRdb mirrors the immuneACCESS table, restricted to in-frame sequences. Some clones are absent from its copies; in checked studies, under half trace to an unresolved V gene, and the reason for the others is unknown. Clone size and the V and J calls come from that table; the DNA yielded D and trimming. This sample lists around 200,000 clones; approximately 79% were detected once. The top ten clonotypes cover 1.8% of the sample.

The entry originates in a study of cytomegalovirus exposure and HLA in healthy donors (dated by TCRdb to 2015 to 2018). Background for the entire study: An earlier analysis of roughly 500 of the donors reported 276 Gb of sequence data and 117 million unique TCR beta sequences obtained from around 170 million T cells. An early release that covered some 640 HLA-typed donors contained 250 to 350 gigabases of sequencing data and 65 million to 100 million unique TCR sequences. Among the roughly 400 genotyped donors, around 81% belonged to the genetic ancestry cluster associated with self-reported Caucasian donors. The study aimed to test whether cataloging public T cell receptors could reveal signatures of past pathogen exposure. The study used immunosequencing to profile the T cell repertoires of 666 subjects and linked those repertoires to cytomegalovirus serostatus. Besides the first cohort of roughly 640 subjects, a separate validation cohort made up of 120 different subjects was used. To predict cytomegalovirus infection status, the study brought together high-throughput TCR immunosequencing, statistical association of individual TCRs with disease status, and machine learning. A later analysis re-analyzed previously published TCR beta repertoires from roughly 630 donors and added high-resolution HLA genotyping to study TCR occurrence patterns. Rather than using new phenotypic data, the later analysis identified candidate immune exposures from TCR beta sequences and from how often those sequences occurred across donors. An earlier analysis of about 600 of the donors used high-throughput TCR beta sequencing to judge whether each TCR beta V gene segment behaved as functional or pseudogenic. Donor age, sex, ethnicity and CMV serostatus were compiled together with the repertoire data. A later genetic analysis used genome-wide SNP genotypes for 398 of the 666 donors, treating that subset as a discovery cohort. All discovery cohort repertoires had been generated on a single sequencing platform. Both class I and class II loci were covered by HLA typing, at four-digit resolution. Typing coverage varied by locus: roughly 620-630 donors for A, B, C, DRB1 and DQB1; under 550 for DQA1; approximately 610 for DPA1; fewer than 480 for DPB1. About five DR-DQ haplotypes were handled as single units for association and clustering because linkage in the cohort was strong. On average, roughly 240,000 unique TCR beta nucleotide sequences were sequenced per donor among 398 genotyped donors of the cohort, with roughly 18% of those sequences being non-productive.

Overall study results and their limits: When HLA alleles, especially DR and DQ, strongly co-occurred, TCR associations were difficult to assign to individual alleles. In a later analysis, most CMV-associated TCR beta chains were found to appear HLA-restricted, with HLA associations seemingly driven largely by CMV exposure. A total of roughly 160 TCR beta chains were listed by the study as associated with cytomegalovirus. Compared with the approximately 710-donor mean, donors in an Asian-associated ancestry cluster had fewer N-insertions in productive TCRs, according to a later genetic analysis. A further reported finding was that TCR beta sequences accurately predicted the HLA-A and HLA-B alleles for most subjects in the first cohort. Linkage disequilibrium might explain the correlated functional status among segregating V segments, but an unknown experimental factor could not be ruled out. A later analysis associated 15,000 to 20,000 TCR beta sequences with specific HLA alleles at a false discovery rate of 0.05. A group of highly shared sequence variants was considered likely to be a technical artifact of the sequencing pipeline. Broadly in line with IMGT annotations, most TCR beta V segments showed up in productive rearrangements about 90% or about 30% of the time in an earlier analysis of 587 of the donors. The earlier analysis of some 540 of the donors excluded fewer than 20 rarely observed V segments, including chromosome 9 orphons, because counts were too low. Several of the top co-occurrence clusters appeared to be linked to parvovirus B19, influenza, CMV and Epstein-Barr virus, according to a later analysis. Presence/absence analyses assumed roughly uniform sequencing depth across donors, an assumption that may not hold. In vitro tests confirmed that a few of the cytomegalovirus-associated TCR beta chains recognize cytomegalovirus antigens. A later analysis found that HLA-associated TCR beta chains were more clonally expanded and had lower generation probabilities than equally common non-associated chains. The 87-base-pair reads could not distinguish some IMGT-functional V segments, including TRBV6-2 and TRBV6-3, so those segments were excluded. In both the original and validation cohorts, the classifier was reported to diagnose cytomegalovirus status with high specificity and sensitivity. Because HLA typing was unavailable for some donors at each locus, only the typed subset was used in association tests. Most TCR sequences were seen in very few donors, while some public TCRs were found in many individuals. The authors suggested that the approach could potentially be generalized to other disease states and immunological phenotypes. In a later analysis, TCR association rates were found to vary across HLA loci, with the most associated TCRs seen for DRB1 alleles and the fewest for HLA-C alleles. This cohort had only TCR beta chains sequenced, and the lack of alpha or paired-chain data limited which features could be detected. CMV serostatus was the only immune exposure information available for the cohort. V-gene and J-gene trimming of TCR beta chains was associated with a missense DCLRE1C variant in a later genetic analysis, and the association was replicated in an independent cohort.

Recombination joined TRBV25-1 with TRBJ2-7; 9 middle bases align to TRBD2. The sequencing input was PBMCs. The sequence derives from a male donor in good health and CMV-seronegative. Here is the DNA: TGTGCCAGCAGTGGACTAGCGGCATACGAGCAGTACTTC. Its protein product is CASSGLAAYEQYF.